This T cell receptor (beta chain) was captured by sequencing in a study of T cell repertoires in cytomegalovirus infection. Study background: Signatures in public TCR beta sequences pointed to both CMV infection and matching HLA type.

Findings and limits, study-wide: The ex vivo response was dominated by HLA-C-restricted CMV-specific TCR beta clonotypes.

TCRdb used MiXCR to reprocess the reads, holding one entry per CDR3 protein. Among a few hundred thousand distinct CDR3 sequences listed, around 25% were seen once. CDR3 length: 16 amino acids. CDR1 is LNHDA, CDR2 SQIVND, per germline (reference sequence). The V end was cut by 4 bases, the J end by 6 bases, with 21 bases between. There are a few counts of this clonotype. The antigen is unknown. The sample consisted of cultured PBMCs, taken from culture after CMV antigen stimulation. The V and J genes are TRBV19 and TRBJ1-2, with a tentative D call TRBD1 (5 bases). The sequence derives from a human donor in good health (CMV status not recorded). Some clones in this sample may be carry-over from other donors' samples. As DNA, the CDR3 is TGTGCCAGTAGTACCCCTTCGGGACTTTCGGGAGATGGCTACACCTTC. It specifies CASSTPSGLSGDGYTF.